This T cell receptor (beta chain) was recovered during a study of blood T cell repertoires in COVID-19. At the level of the study: Samples of COVID-19 (acute and convalescent) were obtained from the United States, Italy and Spain. Nucleic acid was either cDNA or gDNA, and it came from T cells, B-cell-depleted T cells, or PBMCs.

As originally analysed: The authors estimated nucleated cell counts from reference gene primer amplification. Here immunoSEQ multiplex PCR was the method, and the copy in TCRdb shows in-frame clones only, minus some. V and J calls and clone size are copied from that table; D and trimming were computed from the DNA. Here the sample spans approximately 180,000 clones, 85% to 90% being singletons. The CDR3 runs to 14 residues. From germline, CDR1 is SQVTM and CDR2 ANQGSEA. V was pared by 7 bases and J by 9 bases, with 13 bases of the junction left unmatched. The rearrangement joins TRBV29-1 to TRBJ1-4; 8 bases line up with TRBD1. Material: peripheral blood. This sequence originates from a human donor in a cohort sampled during active COVID-19. CDR3 DNA: TGCAGCGGGAAGGGTCAGGGGGCTGGCCAAAAACTGTTTTTT. Protein sequence: CSGKGQGAGQKLFF.